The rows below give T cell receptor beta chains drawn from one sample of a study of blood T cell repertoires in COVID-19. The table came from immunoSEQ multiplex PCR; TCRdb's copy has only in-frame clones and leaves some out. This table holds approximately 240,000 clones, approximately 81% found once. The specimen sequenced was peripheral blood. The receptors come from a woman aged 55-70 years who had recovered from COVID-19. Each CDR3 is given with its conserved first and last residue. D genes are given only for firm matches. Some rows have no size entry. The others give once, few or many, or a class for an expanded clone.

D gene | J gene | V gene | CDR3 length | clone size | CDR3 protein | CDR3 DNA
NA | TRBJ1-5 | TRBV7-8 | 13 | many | CASTVNRDQPQHF | TGTGCCAGCACCGTAAATAGAGATCAGCCCCAGCATTTT
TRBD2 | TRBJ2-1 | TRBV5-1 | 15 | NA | CASSLTSGERYEQFF | TGCGCCAGCAGCTTGACTAGCGGGGAACGCTATGAGCAGTTCTTC
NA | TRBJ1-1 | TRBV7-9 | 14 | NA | CASSSLQGGTEAFF | TGTGCCAGCAGCTCTTTACAGGGCGGCACTGAAGCTTTCTTT
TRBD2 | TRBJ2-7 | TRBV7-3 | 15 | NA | CASSVTSGGFYEQYF | TGTGCCAGCAGCGTTACTAGCGGGGGCTTCTACGAGCAGTACTTC
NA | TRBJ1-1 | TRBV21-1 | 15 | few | CASSWTARPVGVAFF | TGTGCCAGTTCCTGGACAGCGCGCCCTGTGGGAGTAGCTTTCTTT
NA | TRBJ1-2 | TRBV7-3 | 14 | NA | CASSPRGSNYGYTF | TGTGCCAGCAGCCCGAGGGGGTCGAACTATGGCTACACCTTC
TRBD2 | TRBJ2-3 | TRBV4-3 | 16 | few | CASSQDRASGGAAQYF | TGCGCCAGCAGCCAAGATAGGGCTAGCGGGGGGGCTGCGCAGTATTTT
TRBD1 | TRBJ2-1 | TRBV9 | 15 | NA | CASSPSGTGVDEQFF | TGTGCCAGCAGCCCTTCCGGGACAGGGGTGGATGAGCAGTTCTTC
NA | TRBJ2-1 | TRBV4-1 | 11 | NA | CASSQDGEQFF | TGCGCCAGCAGCCAAGACGGGGAGCAGTTCTTC
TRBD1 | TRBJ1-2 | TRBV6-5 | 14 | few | CASNRQGGNYGYTF | TGTGCCAGCAACAGACAGGGGGGCAACTATGGCTACACCTTC
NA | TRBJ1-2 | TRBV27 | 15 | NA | CASSRLIPDGYGYTF | TGTGCCAGCAGTAGACTGATACCAGACGGATATGGCTACACCTTC
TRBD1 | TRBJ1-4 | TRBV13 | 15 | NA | CASSPAGTVNEKLFF | TGTGCCAGCAGCCCAGCCGGGACAGTGAATGAAAAACTGTTTTTT
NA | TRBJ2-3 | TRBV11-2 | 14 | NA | CASRNPGGADTQYF | TGTGCCAGCAGGAATCCGGGGGGCGCAGATACGCAGTATTTT
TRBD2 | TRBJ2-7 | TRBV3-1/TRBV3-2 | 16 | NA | CASRFSGGATPLEQYF | TGTGCCAGCAGATTTAGCGGGGGGGCGACCCCTCTCGAGCAGTACTTC
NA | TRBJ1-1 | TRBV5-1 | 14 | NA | CASSLYRQNTEAFF | TGCGCCAGCAGCTTGTACAGACAGAACACTGAAGCTTTCTTT
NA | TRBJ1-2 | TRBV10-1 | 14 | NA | CASKIGVDNYGYTF | TGCGCCAGCAAGATCGGGGTAGATAACTATGGCTACACCTTC
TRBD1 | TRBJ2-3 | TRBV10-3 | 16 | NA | CAIRTQRQGATDTQYF | TGTGCCATCAGGACCCAAAGACAGGGGGCCACAGATACGCAGTATTTT
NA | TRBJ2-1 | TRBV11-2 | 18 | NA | CASSLFQLSGGGGNEQFF | TGTGCCAGCAGCTTATTTCAGCTTTCCGGGGGAGGAGGCAATGAGCAGTTCTTC
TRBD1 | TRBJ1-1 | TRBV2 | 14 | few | CASSGQVMNTEAFF | TGTGCCAGCTCAGGACAGGTTATGAACACTGAAGCTTTCTTT
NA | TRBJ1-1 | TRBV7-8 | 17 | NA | CASSLARPTGKYTEAFF | TGTGCCAGCAGCTTAGCGAGGCCAACAGGAAAATACACTGAAGCTTTCTTT